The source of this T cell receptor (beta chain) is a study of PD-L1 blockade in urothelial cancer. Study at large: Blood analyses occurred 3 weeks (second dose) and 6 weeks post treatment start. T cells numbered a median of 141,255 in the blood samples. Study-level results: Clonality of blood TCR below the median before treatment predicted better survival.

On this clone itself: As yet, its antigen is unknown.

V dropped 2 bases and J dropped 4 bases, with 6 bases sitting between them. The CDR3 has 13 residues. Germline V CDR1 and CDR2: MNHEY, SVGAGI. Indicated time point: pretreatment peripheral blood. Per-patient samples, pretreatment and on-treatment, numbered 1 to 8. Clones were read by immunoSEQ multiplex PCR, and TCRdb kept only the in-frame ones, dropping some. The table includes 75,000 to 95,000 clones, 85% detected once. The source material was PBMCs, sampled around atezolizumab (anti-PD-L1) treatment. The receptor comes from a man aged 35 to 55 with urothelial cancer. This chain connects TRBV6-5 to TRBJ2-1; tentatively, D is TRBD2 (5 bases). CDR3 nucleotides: TGTGCCAGCAGTTACCGGGGTTACAATGAGCAGTTCTTC. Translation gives CASSYRGYNEQFF.